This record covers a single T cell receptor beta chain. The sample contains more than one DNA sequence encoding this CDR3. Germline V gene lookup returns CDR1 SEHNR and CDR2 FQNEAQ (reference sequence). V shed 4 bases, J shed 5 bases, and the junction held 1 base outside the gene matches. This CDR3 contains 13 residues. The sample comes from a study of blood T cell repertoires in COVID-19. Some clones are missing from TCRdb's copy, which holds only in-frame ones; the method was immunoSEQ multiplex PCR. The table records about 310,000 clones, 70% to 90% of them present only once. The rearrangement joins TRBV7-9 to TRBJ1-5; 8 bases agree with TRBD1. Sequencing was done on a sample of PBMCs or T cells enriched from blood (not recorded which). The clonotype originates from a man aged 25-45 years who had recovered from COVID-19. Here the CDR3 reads CASSSQGDQPQHF. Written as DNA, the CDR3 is TGTGCCAGCAGCTCACAGGGGGATCAGCCCCAGCATTTT.